A single sample gave rise to the 5 T cell receptor beta chains below, sequenced in a study of T cell responses to AZD1222 COVID-19 vaccine. The assay was immunoSEQ multiplex PCR, and TCRdb's table has in-frame clones only and misses some. The sample has more than 95,000 clones; 89% are singletons. This specimen was peripheral blood, taken on day 0 of AZD1222 vaccination. The receptors stem from an adult in good health.

The chain joins TRBV10-3 to TRBJ1-1, with D hard to call. Trimming left V 5 bases short and J 1 base short, with 8 bases between. Germline V gene data show CDR1 as ENHRY and CDR2 as SYGVKD. This CDR3 has 13 amino acids. The CDR3 nucleotides read TGTGCCATCAGTTCCTACCGGAACACTGAAGCTTTCTTT. Translation: CAISSYRNTEAFF.

The rearrangement uses TRBV7-9 and TRBJ1-1; 10 nucleotides line up with TRBD1. Germline V gives CDR1 SEHNR, CDR2 FQNEAQ (reference sequence). There are 15 residues in the CDR3. V shed 5 bases, J shed 4 bases, and the junction held 7 bases outside the gene matches. In nucleotides, the CDR3 is TGTGCCAGCAGCCAACCCGGACAGGGGGGCACTGAAGCTTTCTTT. Translated: CASSQPGQGGTEAFF. The full variable domain, completed using reference TRBV7-9 and TRBJ1-1, is DTGVSQNPRHKITKRGQNVTFRCDPISEHNRLYWYRQTLGQGPEFLTYFQNEAQLEKSRLLSDRFSAERPKGSFSTLEIQRTEQGDSAMYLCASSQPGQGGTEAFFGQGTRLTVV.

V usage is TRBV7-8 and J usage is TRBJ1-5, with TRBD1 identical over 7 bases. CDR1 SGHVS and CDR2 FQNEAQ come from the germline V gene. Trimming removed 2 bases from V and 9 bases from J; junction bases left unmatched: 10. This CDR3 has 15 residues. The CDR3 here is CASSLFMEGATPQHF. The CDR3 coding sequence is TGTGCCAGCAGCTTATTCATGGAGGGGGCGACGCCCCAGCATTTT.

This chain joins TRBV12-3 or TRBV12-4 and TRBJ1-5; D uncertain. The CDR3 consists of 13 residues. Trimming removed 6 bases from V and 7 bases from J, with 13 bases in between. The CDR3: CASSLGVGQPQHF. Here the CDR3 DNA reads TGTGCCAGCAGCTTGGGCGTTGGGCAGCCCCAGCATTTT.

In the case of this clone: Without the conserved terminal phenylalanine or tryptophan, this CDR3 likely stems from a read error. It is unclear where the CDR3 begins or ends on the DNA, so no DNA is shown, and the CDR3 is as TCRdb lists it. This sequence joins TRBV6-5 and TRBJ1-6; the D call TRBD1 from the table was never checked on the DNA. Germline V gene sequence: CDR1 MNHEY, CDR2 SVGAGI. The CDR3 length is 12 residues, termini included. The CDR3: CASSTPTGRIHL.